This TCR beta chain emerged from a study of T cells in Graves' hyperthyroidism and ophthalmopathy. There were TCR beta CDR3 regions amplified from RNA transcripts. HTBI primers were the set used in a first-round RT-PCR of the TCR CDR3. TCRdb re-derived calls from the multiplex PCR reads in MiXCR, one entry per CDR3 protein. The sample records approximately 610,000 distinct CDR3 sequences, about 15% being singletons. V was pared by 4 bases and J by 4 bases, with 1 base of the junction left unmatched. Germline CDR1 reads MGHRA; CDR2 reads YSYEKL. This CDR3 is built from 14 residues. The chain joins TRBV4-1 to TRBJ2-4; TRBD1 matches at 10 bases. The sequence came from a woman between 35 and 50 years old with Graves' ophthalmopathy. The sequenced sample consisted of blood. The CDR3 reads CASSPGQGKNIQYF. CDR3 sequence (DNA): TGCGCCAGCAGCCCGGGACAGGGGAAAAACATTCAGTACTTC.